This paragraph covers one T cell receptor beta chain sequence. The antigen is undetermined. This record belongs to a study of glioma-infiltrating T cells. Using RNA template, CDR3s of TCR alpha and beta were amplified with iRepertoire arm-PCR. TCRdb re-called the multiplex PCR reads with MiXCR, one entry per CDR3 protein. Among 100,000 to 150,000 distinct CDR3 sequences, roughly a quarter were seen once, and the ten largest hold approximately 26%. General study findings and limits: Tissue-blood divergence was below expectation in non-neoplastic patients, above in gliomas. Tissue and blood shared very few CDR3 sequences.

The CDR3 is 13 residues long. The V end lost 5 bases, the J end lost 0 bases, and 6 bases lay between the germline ends. Germline CDR1 KGHDR, CDR2 SFDVKD. This receptor was obtained from a human donor with low-grade glioma or glioblastoma, undergoing nonglioma brain surgery, or in good health (not recorded which). The gene calls are TRBV24-1 and TRBJ2-5; D uncertain. The specimen sequenced was glioma tissue, nonneoplastic brain tissue, or PBMCs (not recorded which). The DNA of the CDR3 is TGTGCCACCAGTGCCCCGTACCAAGAGACCCAGTACTTC. Protein product: CATSAPYQETQYF.